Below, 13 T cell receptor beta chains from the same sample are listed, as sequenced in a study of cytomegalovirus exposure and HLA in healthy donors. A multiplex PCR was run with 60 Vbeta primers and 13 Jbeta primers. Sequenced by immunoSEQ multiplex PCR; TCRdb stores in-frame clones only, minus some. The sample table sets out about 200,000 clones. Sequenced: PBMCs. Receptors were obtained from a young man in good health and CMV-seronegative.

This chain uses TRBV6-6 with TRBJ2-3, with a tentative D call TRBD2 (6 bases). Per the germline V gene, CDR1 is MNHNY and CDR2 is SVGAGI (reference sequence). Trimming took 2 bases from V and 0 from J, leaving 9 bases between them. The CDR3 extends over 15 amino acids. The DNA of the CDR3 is TGTGCCAGCAGTTACGATGGGACTAGCACAGATACGCAGTATTTT. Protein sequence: CASSYDGTSTDTQYF.

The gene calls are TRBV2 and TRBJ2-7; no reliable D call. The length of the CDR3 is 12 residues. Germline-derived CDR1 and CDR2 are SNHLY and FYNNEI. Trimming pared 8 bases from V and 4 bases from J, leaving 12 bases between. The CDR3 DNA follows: TGTGCCAGCCTCACGGTACCTTACGAGCAGTACTTC. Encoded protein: CASLTVPYEQYF.

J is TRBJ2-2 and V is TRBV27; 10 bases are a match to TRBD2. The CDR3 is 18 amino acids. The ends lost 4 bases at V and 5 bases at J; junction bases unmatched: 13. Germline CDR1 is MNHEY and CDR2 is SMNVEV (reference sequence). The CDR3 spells CASSSDLPGLARTGELFF. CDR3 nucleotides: TGTGCCAGCAGTTCCGACCTGCCGGGACTAGCGCGGACCGGGGAGCTGTTTTTT.

The CDR3 is CASSLGLGQGTDTQYF. CDR3 DNA sequence: TGTGCCAGCAGCTTGGGTTTGGGACAGGGGACAGATACGCAGTATTTT. The V call is TRBV5-4, the J call TRBJ2-3; TRBD1 matches at 10 bases. V was clipped by 0 bases and J by 3 bases; unmatched bases: 4. Germline loops: CDR1 SGHNT, CDR2 YYREEE (reference sequence). CDR3 length: 16 residues.

This chain's CDR3 is CASSRQDRNTEAFF. The CDR3 DNA sequence: TGTGCCAGTAGTCGGCAGGACAGAAACACTGAAGCTTTCTTT. The chain joins TRBV19 to TRBJ1-1; possibly TRBD1 for D (6 bases). The V gene lost 5 bases and the J gene lost 2 bases, with 12 bases spanning the gap. The CDR3 loop spans 14 amino acids. The germline V gene encodes CDR1 LNHDA and CDR2 SQIVND (reference sequence).

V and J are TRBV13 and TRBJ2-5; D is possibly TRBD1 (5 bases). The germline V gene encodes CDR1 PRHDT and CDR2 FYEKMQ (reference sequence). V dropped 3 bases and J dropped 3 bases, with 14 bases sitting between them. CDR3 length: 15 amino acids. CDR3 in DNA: TGTGCCAGCAGCTTCAGGGAAGCCACCGAAGAGACCCAGTACTTC. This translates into CASSFREATEETQYF.

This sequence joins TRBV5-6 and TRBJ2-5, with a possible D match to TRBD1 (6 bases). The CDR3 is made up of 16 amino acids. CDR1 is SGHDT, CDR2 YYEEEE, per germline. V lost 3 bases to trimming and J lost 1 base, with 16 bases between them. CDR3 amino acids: CASSSNWQGFQETQYF. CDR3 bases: TGTGCCAGCAGCTCGAATTGGCAGGGGTTCCAAGAGACCCAGTACTTC.

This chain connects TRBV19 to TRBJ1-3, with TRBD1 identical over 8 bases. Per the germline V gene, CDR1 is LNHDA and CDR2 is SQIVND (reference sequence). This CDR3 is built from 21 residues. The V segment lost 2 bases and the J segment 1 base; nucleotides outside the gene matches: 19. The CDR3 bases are TGTGCCAGTAGTATAATCGGCCGGGGAGAAACAGGGGGATATTCTGGAAACACCATATATTTT. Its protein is CASSIIGRGETGGYSGNTIYF.

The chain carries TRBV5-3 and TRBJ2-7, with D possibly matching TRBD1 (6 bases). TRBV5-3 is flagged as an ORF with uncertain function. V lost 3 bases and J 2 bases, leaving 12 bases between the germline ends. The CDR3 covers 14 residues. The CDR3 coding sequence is TGTGCCAGAAGCTCGGTGAAGGGGGCCTACGAGCAGTACTTC. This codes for CARSSVKGAYEQYF.

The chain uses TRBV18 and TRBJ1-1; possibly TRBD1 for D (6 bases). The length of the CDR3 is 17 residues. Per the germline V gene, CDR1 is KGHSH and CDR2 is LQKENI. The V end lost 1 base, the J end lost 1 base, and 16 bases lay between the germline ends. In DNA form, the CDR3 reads TGTGCCAGCTCACCACGCAGGGGTCACACCTCGAACACTGAAGCTTTCTTT. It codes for CASSPRRGHTSNTEAFF. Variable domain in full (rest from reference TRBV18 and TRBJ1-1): NAGVMQNPRHLVRRRGQEARLRCSPMKGHSHVYWYRQLPEEGLKFMVYLQKENIIDESGMPKERFSAEFPKEGPSILRIQQVVRGDSAAYFCASSPRRGHTSNTEAFFGQGTRLTVV.

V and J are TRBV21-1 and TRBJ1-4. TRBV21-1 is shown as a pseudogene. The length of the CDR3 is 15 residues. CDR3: CASSKGEGSREKLFF. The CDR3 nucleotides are TGTGCCAGCAGCAAAGGGGAGGGATCGAGGGAAAAACTGTTTTTT.

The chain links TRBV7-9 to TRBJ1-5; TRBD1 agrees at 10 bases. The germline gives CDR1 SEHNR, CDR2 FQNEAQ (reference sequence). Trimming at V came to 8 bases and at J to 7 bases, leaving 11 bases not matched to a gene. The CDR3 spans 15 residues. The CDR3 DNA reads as TGTGCCAGCGGGTGGGACAGGGGAGGAAGCCAGCCCCAGCATTTT. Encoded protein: CASGWDRGGSQPQHF. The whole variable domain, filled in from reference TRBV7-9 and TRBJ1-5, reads DTGVSQNPRHKITKRGQNVTFRCDPISEHNRLYWYRQTLGQGPEFLTYFQNEAQLEKSRLLSDRFSAERPKGSFSTLEIQRTEQGDSAMYLCASGWDRGGSQPQHFGDGTRLSIL.

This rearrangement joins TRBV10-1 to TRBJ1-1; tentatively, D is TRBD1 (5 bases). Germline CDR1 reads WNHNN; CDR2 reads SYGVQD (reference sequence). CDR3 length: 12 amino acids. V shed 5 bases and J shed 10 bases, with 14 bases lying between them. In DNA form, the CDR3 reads TGCGCCAGCAGTTTGGAGGGCGGGGGAGCTTTCTTT. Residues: CASSLEGGGAFF.